The 29 T cell receptor beta chains in this list originate from one sample, sequenced in a study of blood T cell repertoires in COVID-19. Sequencing used immunoSEQ multiplex PCR; TCRdb keeps in-frame clones, though not all of them. The table shows roughly 260,000 clones, with 85% to 95% occurring only once. Sequenced material: PBMCs or T cells enriched from blood (not recorded which). All receptors come from a woman aged 18 to 35 who had recovered from COVID-19.

V gene TRBV19 combines with J gene TRBJ1-1; the D gene is possibly TRBD1 (6 bases). The CDR3 is made up of 15 amino acids. Trimming cost V 3 bases and J 6 bases, with 17 bases left between them. Germline lookup yields CDR1 LNHDA and CDR2 SQIVND (reference sequence). CDR3 residues: CASSIGRGRGAEAFF. The CDR3 DNA is TGTGCCAGTAGTATCGGCAGGGGAAGAGGCGCTGAAGCTTTCTTT. The whole variable domain, remainder taken from reference TRBV19 and TRBJ1-1, is DGGITQSPKYLFRKEGQNVTLSCEQNLNHDAMYWYRQDPGQGLRLIYYSQIVNDFQKGDIAEGYSVSREKKESFPLTVTSAQKNPTAFYLCASSIGRGRGAEAFFGQGTRLTVV.

V and J are TRBV12-3 or TRBV12-4 and TRBJ1-1, with a tentative D call TRBD1 (5 bases). V gave up 5 bases and J gave up 2 bases, with 9 bases separating them. The CDR3 covers 13 residues. Here the CDR3 DNA reads TGTGCCAGCAGTCCCGGGACTAACACTGAAGCTTTCTTT. It yields the protein CASSPGTNTEAFF.

CDR3 protein: CAIGRADGNTIYF. The CDR3 DNA reads TGTGCCATCGGGAGGGCTGATGGAAACACCATATATTTT. The V call is TRBV10-3, the J call TRBJ1-3; no firm D call. The CDR3 totals 13 residues. Trimming stripped 8 bases from V and 3 bases from J, with 11 bases between. Germline-derived CDR1 and CDR2 are ENHRY and SYGVKD.

The chain employs TRBV7-9 and TRBJ1-2; a possible D gene is TRBD1 (6 bases). This CDR3 is built from 14 residues. The V and J ends lost 1 base and 8 bases respectively, with 14 bases between them. CDR1 SEHNR and CDR2 FQNEAQ come from the germline V gene (reference sequence). In DNA, the CDR3 is TGTGCCAGCAGCTTAGGCTGGGGACAAGGCGGCTACACCTTC. This translates into CASSLGWGQGGYTF.

This clone was detected once. The genes are TRBV14 and TRBJ2-1, with D possibly being TRBD1 (6 bases). V shed 4 bases and J shed 0 bases, with 22 bases lying between them. CDR3 length equals 19 residues. Germline V gives CDR1 SGHDN, CDR2 FVKESK. The CDR3 nucleotides read TGTGCCAGCAGCCCCACAGGGTTTAGGTCCCGCGGCTCCTACAATGAGCAGTTCTTC. This codes for CASSPTGFRSRGSYNEQFF.

V gene TRBV11-1 combines with J gene TRBJ1-2, with 12 positions matching TRBD1. This CDR3 has 16 amino acids. V lost 3 bases, J lost 2 bases, and 4 bases stayed unmatched. From germline, CDR1 is SGHAT and CDR2 FQDESV (reference sequence). For the CDR3, the DNA is TGTGCCAGCAGCTTTGGGACAGGGGGCGCGAACTATGGCTACACCTTC. Amino acids: CASSFGTGGANYGYTF.

There are a few counts of this clone. The chain joins TRBV5-1 to TRBJ1-3; no clear D. CDR1 and CDR2 (germline): SGHRS, YFSETQ. The V and J ends lost 2 bases and 0 bases respectively, with 12 bases between them. The length of the CDR3 is 16 residues. CDR3 bases: TGCGCCAGCAGCTTACGAAGCCCGCGCTCTGGAAACACCATATATTTT. Translation gives CASSLRSPRSGNTIYF.

The chain is built from TRBV18 and TRBJ2-3; tentative D call: TRBD2 (6 bases). Trimming removed 6 bases from V and 2 bases from J, with 15 bases in between. This CDR3 comprises 15 residues. Germline CDR1 reads KGHSH; CDR2 reads LQKENI. Here the CDR3 DNA reads TGTGCCAGCTCGACCGGGAGTTACCTCACAGATACGCAGTATTTT. It translates to CASSTGSYLTDTQYF.

V gene TRBV24-1 combines with J gene TRBJ2-1; 8 bases align to TRBD2. CDR1 is KGHDR, CDR2 SFDVKD, per germline. This CDR3 comprises 18 residues. With 7 bases clipped from V and 4 bases from J, the junction kept 17 bases outside the gene matches. The CDR3 spells CATRPKVSTAGAYNEQFF. CDR3 in DNA: TGTGCCACCAGGCCGAAAGTCTCTACAGCGGGAGCATACAATGAGCAGTTCTTC.

This chain uses TRBV6-7 with TRBJ2-2, with 10 bases aligning to TRBD1. TRBV6-7 is assigned to the ORF class and has an uncertain function. Unmatched junction bases numbered 5, after V lost 7 bases and J lost 0 bases. The CDR3 spans 16 residues. CDR3 in amino acids: CASIPGQGANTGELFF. The CDR3 bases are TGTGCCAGCATACCAGGACAGGGGGCGAACACCGGGGAGCTGTTTTTT.

This chain connects TRBV6-5 to TRBJ2-1, with 8 positions matching TRBD2. Trimming at V came to 5 bases and at J to 5 bases, leaving 2 bases not matched to a gene. CDR3 length: 13 amino acids. CDR1 is MNHEY and CDR2 is SVGAGI in the germline V gene. CDR3 loop: CASSTGGHNEQFF. Written as DNA, the CDR3 is TGTGCCAGCAGTACGGGAGGGCACAATGAGCAGTTCTTC.

V and J are TRBV6-5 and TRBJ2-7; TRBD2 is a possible D gene (6 bases). The V end was cut by 5 bases, the J end by 1 base, with 12 bases between. CDR3 length: 14 amino acids. Germline-derived CDR1 and CDR2 are MNHEY and SVGAGI. The CDR3 spells CASSTGRGSYEQYF. The CDR3 DNA follows: TGTGCCAGCAGTACGGGACGGGGGTCCTACGAGCAGTACTTC.

This sequence joins TRBV18 and TRBJ1-3; no definite D call. CDR3 length equals 15 residues. V was trimmed by 0 bases and J by 2 bases, leaving 8 bases between them. Per germline, CDR1 KGHSH and CDR2 LQKENI. CDR3 sequence: CASSPPTGTGNTIYF. The CDR3, as DNA: TGTGCCAGCTCACCACCTACGGGGACTGGAAACACCATATATTTT.

This chain links TRBV9 with TRBJ2-3; TRBD2 matches 8 bases. CDR3 length: 13 residues. CDR1 and CDR2 (germline): SGDLS, YYNGEE. Trimming removed 3 bases from V and 6 bases from J; junction bases left unmatched: 3. The CDR3 nucleotides are TGTGCCAGCAGCGCGGGCGGGAGGGATACGCAGTATTTT. As protein: CASSAGGRDTQYF. Drawing the rest from reference TRBV9 and TRBJ2-3, the complete variable domain is DSGVTQTPKHLITATGQRVTLRCSPRSGDLSVYWYQQSLDQGLQFLIQYYNGEERAKGNILERFSAQQFPDLHSELNLSSLELGDSALYFCASSAGGRDTQYFGPGTRLTVL.

The chain uses TRBV19 and TRBJ2-2; 9 bases fit TRBD1. Germline-derived CDR1 and CDR2 are LNHDA and SQIVND (reference sequence). The length of the CDR3 is 16 residues. Losses at the gene ends were 5 bases for V and 7 bases for J; bases not matched to a gene: 11. For the CDR3, the DNA is TGTGCCAGTAGTTTCGGGACAGGGACTCGTAACGGGGAGCTGTTTTTT. Amino acids: CASSFGTGTRNGELFF.

V gene TRBV4-1 combines with J gene TRBJ2-1, with D perhaps TRBD2 (6 bases). The CDR3 length is 17 residues. The V end was cut by 1 base, the J end by 1 base, with 14 bases between. In germline, CDR1 is MGHRA, CDR2 YSYEKL. The CDR3 DNA is TGCGCCAGCAGCCAAGTTCACGGGGGACCATCCTACAATGAGCAGTTCTTC. It is translated as CASSQVHGGPSYNEQFF.

This chain connects TRBV12-3 or TRBV12-4 to TRBJ1-2; D not certain. This CDR3 spans 12 amino acids. V was clipped by 7 bases and J by 5 bases, with 11 bases between them. CDR3 in amino acids: CASTERTYGYTF. Written as DNA, the CDR3 is TGTGCCAGCACGGAAAGGACTTATGGCTACACCTTC.

The table lists this clone with a count of one. The chain couples TRBV3-1 (or the pseudogene TRBV3-2) to TRBJ1-2; 8 bases are shared with TRBD1. Germline V gene data show CDR1 as LGHDT and CDR2 as YNNKEL (reference sequence). Losses at the gene ends were 7 bases for V and 7 bases for J; bases not matched to a gene: 11. The CDR3 runs 14 residues. The CDR3 DNA follows: TGTGCCAGCACCCCCGTTGCAGGGGGCTTTGGCTACACCTTC. This codes for CASTPVAGGFGYTF.

The chain couples TRBV3-1 (or the pseudogene TRBV3-2) to TRBJ1-2; no firm D call. Trimming pared 2 bases from V and 5 bases from J, leaving 15 bases between. The CDR3 runs 15 residues. Germline V gives CDR1 LGHDT, CDR2 YNNKEL (reference sequence). The CDR3 protein is CASSQQARSEYGYTF. CDR3 coding DNA: TGTGCCAGCAGCCAACAAGCTCGGTCGGAGTATGGCTACACCTTC.

The gene calls are TRBV5-1 and TRBJ2-1, with 11 bases lining up with TRBD2. Losses at the gene ends were 4 bases for V and 7 bases for J; bases not matched to a gene: 4. Germline CDR1 and CDR2: SGHRS and YFSETQ. There are 14 residues in the CDR3. CDR3 sequence: CASSTLAGENEQFF. CDR3 DNA: TGCGCCAGCAGCACACTAGCGGGGGAAAATGAGCAGTTCTTC.

The rearrangement joins TRBV7-2 to TRBJ1-3; TRBD1 is a possible D gene (6 bases). Germline CDR1 and CDR2: SGHTA and FQGNSA. The CDR3 is 14 residues long. Trimming took 6 bases from V and 2 from J, leaving 11 bases between them. The CDR3 sequence is CASRSTGTGNTIYF. In DNA, the CDR3 is TGTGCCAGCAGAAGTACAGGGACTGGAAACACCATATATTTT.

The rearrangement joins TRBV7-3 to TRBJ2-2; 9 bases align to TRBD2. The length of the CDR3 is 14 residues. Germline V lookup: CDR1 SGHTA, CDR2 FQGTGA. Germline trimming cut 5 bases from V and 7 bases from J; bases unmatched to any gene: 5. CDR3 nucleotide sequence: TGTGCCAGCAGCGTGGGACTAGCCGACGGGGAGCTGTTTTTT. This sequence encodes CASSVGLADGELFF.

This chain links TRBV6-5 with TRBJ1-3, with 8 nucleotides matching TRBD1. CDR1 MNHEY and CDR2 SVGAGI come from the germline V gene. The CDR3 sequence is 16 residues long. Trimming took 0 bases from V and 4 from J; bases not matched to a gene: 5. CDR3 nucleotide sequence: TGTGCCAGCAGTTACTCGAAAGGGACAGGAGGAAACACCATATATTTT. Translating gives CASSYSKGTGGNTIYF.

The chain recombines TRBV4-2 with TRBJ1-1; D is possibly TRBD1 (5 bases). V lost 1 base, J lost 4 bases, and 22 bases lay in between. CDR1 is LGHNA and CDR2 is YNFKEQ in the germline V gene. The CDR3 totals 18 residues. CDR3 sequence reads: CASSQVPGEVIQGTEAFF. The CDR3 DNA is TGTGCCAGCAGCCAAGTGCCGGGAGAGGTTATCCAGGGCACTGAAGCTTTCTTT.

The V and J genes are TRBV27 and TRBJ1-2, with TRBD1 identical over 10 bases. V was clipped by 6 bases and J by 5 bases; unmatched bases: 6. This CDR3 contains 14 residues. CDR1 and CDR2 from the germline V gene are MNHEY and SMNVEV (reference sequence). CDR3 bases: TGTGCCAGCAGCGTGACAGGGGGCGGGTATGGCTACACCTTC. It is translated as CASSVTGGGYGYTF.

J is TRBJ1-5 and V is TRBV27; D remains unclear. The CDR3 sequence is 14 residues long. Germline V gene lookup returns CDR1 MNHEY and CDR2 SMNVEV (reference sequence). V was shortened by 4 bases and J by 0 bases, with 7 bases between the two germline ends. The CDR3 region has the DNA TGTGCCAGCAGTTCCTTCTATAGCAATCAGCCCCAGCATTTT. Its protein product is CASSSFYSNQPQHF.

V and J are TRBV4-2 and TRBJ1-1; no definite D call. The V end lost 1 base, the J end lost 0 bases, and 9 bases lay between the germline ends. The CDR3 loop spans 15 amino acids. Germline CDR1 is LGHNA and CDR2 is YNFKEQ. The CDR3 nucleotides read TGTGCCAGCAGCCAAGCTAACGGGTTGAACACTGAAGCTTTCTTT. Encoded protein: CASSQANGLNTEAFF.

The V gene is TRBV7-9, the J gene TRBJ2-5; 11 bases are shared with TRBD2. This CDR3 contains 14 residues. Per the germline V gene, CDR1 is SEHNR and CDR2 is FQNEAQ (reference sequence). Trimming at V came to 5 bases and at J to 7 bases, leaving 6 bases not matched to a gene. In nucleotides, the CDR3 is TGTGCCAGCAGCCGAGATACTAGCGGGGGGACCCAGTACTTC. Residues: CASSRDTSGGTQYF.

The rearrangement uses TRBV19 and TRBJ2-7; D may be TRBD1 (6 bases). The CDR3 totals 17 residues. Germline CDR1 and CDR2: LNHDA and SQIVND (reference sequence). Between the trimmed V and J ends, which lost 4 bases and 2 bases, there was a span of 21 bases. The CDR3, as DNA: TGTGCCAGTAGTAGTAGTTTTTCCTCTGACAGGCCCTACGAGCAGTACTTC. The encoded protein is CASSSSFSSDRPYEQYF.